Below, one T cell receptor beta chain is given with its context. The antigen is not known. If patients had autoimmune disease history or systemic immunosuppression, they were excluded. This specimen belongs to a study of OX40 agonist ivuxolimab in advanced cancers. Across the study: Every 2 weeks, patients received ivuxolimab intravenously, dosed at 0.01 to 10 mg/kg. A partial response was reached by three patients: one with hepatocellular carcinoma and two with cutaneous melanoma.

CDR1 and CDR2 (germline): MNHEY, SVGAGI. The CDR3 extends over 14 amino acids. V was pared by 5 bases and J by 5 bases, with 3 bases of the junction left unmatched. Whole-study results and caveats: More expanded clones were found, on average, in CD8+ than in CD4+ T cells.

Clones were read by immunoSEQ multiplex PCR, and TCRdb kept only the in-frame ones, dropping some. Here the sample spans 85,000 to 95,000 clones, more than 85% being singletons. This TCR was recovered from an adult with an advanced solid tumor such as melanoma, head and neck, liver or kidney cancer. The genes are TRBV6-5 and TRBJ1-4, with 9 positions matching TRBD1. The material was CD4+ or CD8+ T cells sorted from blood, obtained in a trial of the OX40 agonist ivuxolimab. This CDR3 reads CASSRDRANEKLFF. CDR3 DNA: TGTGCCAGCAGTAGGGACAGGGCCAATGAAAAACTGTTTTTT.